This T cell receptor (beta chain) appears in the sequencing data of a study of Ad26.COV2.S vaccination and SARS-CoV-2 variants (dated by TCRdb to the early 2020s). General notes on the study: Vaccine-arm donors were drawn from COV1001, a multicentre, randomized, double-blind, placebo-controlled phase I-IIa trial of Ad26.COV2.S in healthy adults. Ad26.COV2.S was administered intramuscularly at 5 x 10^10 or 1 x 10^11 viral particles, either as a single shot or as two shots given 56 days apart. TCRbeta repertoire sequencing served as the tool for gauging how specific and how broad the SARS-CoV-2-reactive T cell receptors were following Ad26.COV2.S vaccination. A total of 32 samples were included in the TCR-sequenced set, comprising roughly 19 Ad26.COV2.S vaccine recipients, 5 placebo recipients and 8 SARS-CoV-2 convalescent individuals. Trial participants were randomized into five groups of five, in which low-dose or high-dose Ad26.COV2.S was given once or twice, or placebo was given on both occasions. Investigators remained blinded to trial group allocation during experiments and outcome assessment.

The treatment or condition label of this sample denotes: roughly 19 received Ad26.COV2.S at low or high dose, single or two shots; about 5 received placebo; per-sample allocation not given. For vaccine and placebo recipients, the sequenced repertoires came from samples collected on day 63 after the first injection. Between 29 July and 7 August 2020, Cohort 1b enrolled 25 adults aged 18-55 years at one site in Boston, USA. As a vaccine, Ad26.COV2.S was a replication-incompetent adenovirus type 26 vector that expressed a prefusion-stabilized SARS-CoV-2 spike protein derived from the original Wuhan strain. About this clone itself: Its antigen has not been determined. No much larger clone exists at a distance of one base, and base qualities are not known.

The immunoSEQ Assay was the method used to sequence TCRbeta CDR3 regions. After extraction, genomic DNA underwent amplification by bias-controlled multiplex PCR, followed by high-throughput sequencing. In the paper's pipeline: To quantify the absolute abundance of every unique TCRbeta CDR3 region, sequences were collapsed and filtered. T cell fraction was estimated by normalizing TCRbeta template counts to usable DNA, which was measured by amplifying reference genes present in all nucleated cells. Repertoire TCRs were annotated as SARS-CoV-2-specific when V gene, CDR3 amino acid sequence and J gene were exactly matched to a known reactive TCR set. The reference SARS-CoV-2 TCR set was obtained from MIRA and was filtered for enrichment in COVID-19-positive ImmuneCODE repertoires, whereby public or cross-reactive TCRs were removed. Using the MIRA antigens, annotated TCRs were further analysed by specific ORF or by position within an ORF. Depth was the summed frequency of annotated unique rearrangements, while breadth was defined as annotated unique rearrangements over total unique productive rearrangements. Group comparisons of TCR breadth used two-sided Wilcoxon rank-sum tests. TCRdb holds this immuneACCESS table with in-frame rearrangements only. Some clones are missing; in checked studies, unresolved V genes explain under half, and the rest has no known cause. V and J calls and clone size are as listed in that table; D and trimming were resolved from the DNA. Here the sample has some 390,000 clones; about nine tenths occur a single time. The leading ten clones occupy approximately 1.9% of the sample.

The full study reports these points: Comparing responses between vaccine doses or regimens was not something the study was powered to do. Spike-specific TCR breadth was higher in Ad26.COV2.S recipients than in placebo recipients (P = 0.0014). Vaccine and placebo recipients had similar non-spike TCR breadth, a finding consistent with the vaccine containing only spike. The authors noted that the TCR breadth and depth analyses may have underestimated total T cell responses. After vaccination, spike-specific CD8+ and CD4+ T cell responses were reported to show substantial breadth.

V was cut back by 5 bases and J by 4 bases, leaving a gap of 14 bases between them. Its CDR3 holds 14 amino acids, cysteine through phenylalanine. Only the CDR3 region is kept as DNA, spanning 42 bases read in frame from base 1. CDR1 MDHEN and CDR2 SYDVKM are derived from the germline V gene. The sequence links TRBV28 to TRBJ1-2, with the D gene uncertain. The TCR sequence derives from a person between 18 and 60 years old who received the Ad26.COV2.S COVID-19 vaccine or a placebo. The sample consisted of peripheral blood, taken in a trial of Ad26.COV2.S vaccine versus placebo. The nucleotides are TGTGCCAGCAGTAAGGACGGAGACGGCTATGGCTACACCTTC. Its protein reads: CASSKDGDGYGYTF.